The sample holds one count of the clone carrying this TCR beta chain. Its target is not known. These data originate in a study of T cell repertoires in cytomegalovirus infection. Study overall: The authors used CMV epitopes that were HLA-C-restricted (recently identified) and HLA-B-restricted (well studied).

TCRdb processed the reads anew with MiXCR; each CDR3 protein has one entry. Of 350,000 to 400,000 distinct CDR3 sequences listed, just under 35% were seen once; the top ten hold roughly 14%. Germline CDR1 reads ENHRY; CDR2 reads SYGVKD. The CDR3 contains 13 residues. V shed 6 bases and J shed 0 bases, with 5 bases lying between them. The V and J genes are TRBV10-3 and TRBJ2-2; no clear D. The TCR originated in a human donor in good health (CMV status not recorded). Some clones in this sample may be carry-over from other donors' samples. The sequences come from cultured PBMCs, collected from culture after CMV antigen stimulation. The CDR3 protein is CAIRASNTGELFF. CDR3 nucleotides: TGTGCCATCAGGGCCTCGAACACCGGGGAGCTGTTTTTT.